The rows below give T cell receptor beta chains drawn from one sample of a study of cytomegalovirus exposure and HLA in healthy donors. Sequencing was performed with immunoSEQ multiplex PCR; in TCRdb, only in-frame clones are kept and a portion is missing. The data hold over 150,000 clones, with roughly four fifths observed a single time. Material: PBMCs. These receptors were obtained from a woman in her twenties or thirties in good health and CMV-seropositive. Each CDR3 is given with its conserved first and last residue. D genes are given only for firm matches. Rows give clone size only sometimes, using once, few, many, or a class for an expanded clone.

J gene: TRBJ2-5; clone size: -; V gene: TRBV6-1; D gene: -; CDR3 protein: CASRSRQETQYF; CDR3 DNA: TGTGCCAGCCGGAGCCGACAAGAGACCCAGTACTTC
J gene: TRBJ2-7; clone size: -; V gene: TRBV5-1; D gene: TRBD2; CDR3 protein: CASRGVGFGLAGGEQYF; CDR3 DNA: TGCGCCAGCAGAGGGGTGGGCTTCGGACTAGCGGGAGGTGAGCAGTACTTC
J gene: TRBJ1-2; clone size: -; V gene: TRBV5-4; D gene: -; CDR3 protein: CASQFGAGYTF; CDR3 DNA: TGTGCCAGCCAATTCGGTGCTGGCTACACCTTC
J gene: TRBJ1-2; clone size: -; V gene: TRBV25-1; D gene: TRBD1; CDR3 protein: CASSETGVSYYGYTF; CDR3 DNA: TGTGCCAGCAGTGAGACAGGGGTGAGCTACTATGGCTACACCTTC
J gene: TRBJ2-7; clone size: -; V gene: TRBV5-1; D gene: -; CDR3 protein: CASSLLGDYEQYF; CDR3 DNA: TGCGCCAGCAGCTTGTTGGGAGACTACGAGCAGTACTTC
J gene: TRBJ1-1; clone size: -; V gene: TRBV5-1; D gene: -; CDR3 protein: CASSLVGGGTEAFF; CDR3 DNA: TGCGCCAGCAGCTTGGTAGGGGGGGGCACTGAAGCTTTCTTT
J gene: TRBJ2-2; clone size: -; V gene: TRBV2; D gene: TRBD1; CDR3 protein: CASRAQGARSGELFF; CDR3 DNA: TGTGCCAGCAGGGCACAGGGGGCGCGGTCCGGGGAGCTGTTTTTT
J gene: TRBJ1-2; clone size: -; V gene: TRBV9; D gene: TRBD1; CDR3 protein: CASKQGAYGYTF; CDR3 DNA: TGTGCCAGCAAACAGGGGGCGTACGGCTACACCTTC
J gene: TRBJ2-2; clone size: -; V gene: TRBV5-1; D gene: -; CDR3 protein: CASSSGKGTGELFF; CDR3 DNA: TGCGCCAGCAGCTCGGGGAAGGGCACCGGGGAGCTGTTTTTT
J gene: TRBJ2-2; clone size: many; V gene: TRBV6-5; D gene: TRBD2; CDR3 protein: CASSYSAGRATGELFF; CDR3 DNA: TGTGCCAGCAGTTACTCGGCCGGGAGGGCCACCGGGGAGCTGTTTTTT
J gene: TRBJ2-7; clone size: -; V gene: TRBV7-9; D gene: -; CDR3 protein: CSSSVVEYEQYF; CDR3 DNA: TGTTCCAGCAGCGTCGTCGAGTACGAGCAGTACTTC
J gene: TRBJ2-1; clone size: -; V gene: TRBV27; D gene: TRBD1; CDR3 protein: CASSSGTGSYNEQFF; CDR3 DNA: TGTGCCAGCAGTTCCGGGACAGGCTCCTACAATGAGCAGTTCTTC
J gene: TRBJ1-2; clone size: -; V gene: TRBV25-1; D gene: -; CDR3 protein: CASRGYGGSGYTF; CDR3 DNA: TGTGCCAGCAGGGGGTACGGAGGCTCTGGCTACACCTTC
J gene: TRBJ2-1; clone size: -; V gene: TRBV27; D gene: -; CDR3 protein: CASSFPGVYEQFF; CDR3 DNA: TGTGCCAGCAGTTTCCCGGGGGTCTATGAGCAGTTCTTC
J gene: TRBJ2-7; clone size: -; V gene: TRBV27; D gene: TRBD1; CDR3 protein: CASSLRTGGSYEQYF; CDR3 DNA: TGTGCCAGCAGTTTACGGACAGGGGGCTCCTACGAGCAGTACTTC
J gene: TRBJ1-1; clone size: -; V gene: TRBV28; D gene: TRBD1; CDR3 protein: CASSFSGGLGWAFF; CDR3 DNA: TGTGCCAGCAGTTTCTCAGGGGGATTGGGTTGGGCTTTCTTT
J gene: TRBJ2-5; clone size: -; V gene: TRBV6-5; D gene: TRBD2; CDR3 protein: CASIGASGEETQYF; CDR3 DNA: TGTGCCAGCATCGGGGCTAGCGGTGAAGAGACCCAGTACTTC
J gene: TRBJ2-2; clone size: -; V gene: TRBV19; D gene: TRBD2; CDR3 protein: CASSMVRTGGGTGELFF; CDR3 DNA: TGTGCCAGTAGTATGGTGAGAACGGGAGGTGGCACCGGGGAGCTGTTTTTT
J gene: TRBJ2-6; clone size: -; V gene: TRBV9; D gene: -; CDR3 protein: CASRGTGYHSGANVLTF; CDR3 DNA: TGTGCCAGCAGGGGAACAGGGTACCACTCTGGGGCCAACGTCCTGACTTTC
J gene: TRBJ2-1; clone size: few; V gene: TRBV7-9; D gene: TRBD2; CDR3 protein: CASSPRWRERTYNEQFF; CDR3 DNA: TGTGCCAGCAGCCCCAGATGGCGGGAGAGGACCTACAATGAGCAGTTCTTC
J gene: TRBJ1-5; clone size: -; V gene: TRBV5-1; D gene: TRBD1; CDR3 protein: CASSLGQGLNQPQHF; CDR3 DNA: TGCGCCAGCAGCTTGGGACAGGGACTCAATCAGCCCCAGCATTTT
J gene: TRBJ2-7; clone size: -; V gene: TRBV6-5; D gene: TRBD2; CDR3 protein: CASSWTSGSSYEQYF; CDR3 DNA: TGTGCCAGCAGTTGGACTAGCGGGAGCTCCTACGAGCAGTACTTC
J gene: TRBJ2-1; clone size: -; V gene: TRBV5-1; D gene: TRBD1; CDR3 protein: CASSRRDRVEVWNNEQFF; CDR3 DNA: TGCGCCAGCAGCAGACGGGACAGGGTAGAAGTTTGGAACAATGAGCAGTTCTTC
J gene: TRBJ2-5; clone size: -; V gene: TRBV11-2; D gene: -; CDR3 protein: CASSLGAEIQETQYF; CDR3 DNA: TGTGCCAGCAGCTTAGGGGCTGAAATCCAAGAGACCCAGTACTTC
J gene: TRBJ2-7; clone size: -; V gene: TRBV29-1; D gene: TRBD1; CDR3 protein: CSAGQGTYEQYF; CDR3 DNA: TGCAGCGCGGGACAGGGGACCTACGAGCAGTACTTC
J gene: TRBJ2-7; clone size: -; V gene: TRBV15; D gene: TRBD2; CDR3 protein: CATSRDPAGAGEQYF; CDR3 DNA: TGTGCCACCAGCAGAGATCCGGCGGGAGCGGGCGAGCAGTACTTC
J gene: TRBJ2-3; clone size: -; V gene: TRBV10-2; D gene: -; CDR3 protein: CASSVTRTDTQYF; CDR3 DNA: TGCGCCAGCAGTGTTACTCGCACAGATACGCAGTATTTT
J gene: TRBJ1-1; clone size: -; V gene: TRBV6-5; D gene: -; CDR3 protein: CAISAVGRENTEAFF; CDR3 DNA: TGTGCCATCAGTGCGGTCGGCAGAGAGAACACTGAAGCTTTCTTT
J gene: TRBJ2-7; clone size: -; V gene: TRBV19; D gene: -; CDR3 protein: CASSIDRRAGYYEQYF; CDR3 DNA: TGTGCCAGTAGTATAGATCGAAGGGCAGGGTACTACGAGCAGTACTTC
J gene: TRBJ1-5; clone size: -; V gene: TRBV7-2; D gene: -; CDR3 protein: CASSLDSRSNQPQHF; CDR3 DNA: TGTGCCAGCAGCTTGGACAGCCGTAGCAATCAGCCCCAGCATTTT
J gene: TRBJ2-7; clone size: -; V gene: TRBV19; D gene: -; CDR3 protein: CASTPGTGLTEQYF; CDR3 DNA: TGTGCCAGTACCCCCGGGACTGGCCTTACCGAGCAGTACTTC
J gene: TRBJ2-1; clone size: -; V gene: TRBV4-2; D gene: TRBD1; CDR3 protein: CASSQERDRGFYNEQFF; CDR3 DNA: TGTGCCAGCAGCCAAGAACGGGACAGGGGTTTCTACAATGAGCAGTTCTTC
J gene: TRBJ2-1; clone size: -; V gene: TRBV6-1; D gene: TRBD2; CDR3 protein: CASRLAGGPYNEQFF; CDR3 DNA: TGTGCCAGCAGGCTAGCGGGAGGCCCCTACAATGAGCAGTTCTTC
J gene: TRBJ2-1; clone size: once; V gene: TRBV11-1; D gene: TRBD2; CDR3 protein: CASSLRTSGTYNEQFF; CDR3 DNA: TGTGCCAGCAGCTTAAGGACTAGCGGGACCTACAATGAGCAGTTCTTC
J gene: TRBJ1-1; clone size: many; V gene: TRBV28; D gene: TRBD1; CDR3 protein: CASSATGVEAFF; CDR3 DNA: TGTGCCAGCAGCGCCACAGGGGTGGAAGCTTTCTTT
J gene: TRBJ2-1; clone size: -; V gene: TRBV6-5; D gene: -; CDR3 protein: CASSYLGLNEQFF; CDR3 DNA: TGTGCCAGCAGTTACCTAGGACTAAATGAGCAGTTCTTC
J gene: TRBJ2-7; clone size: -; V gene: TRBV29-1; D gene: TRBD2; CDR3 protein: CSVESGGSGYEQYF; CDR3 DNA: TGCAGCGTTGAGTCTGGCGGGAGCGGCTACGAGCAGTACTTC
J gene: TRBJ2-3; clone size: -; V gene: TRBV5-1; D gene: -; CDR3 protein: CASSADLPSTDTQYF; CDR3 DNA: TGCGCCAGCAGCGCAGATCTCCCTAGCACAGATACGCAGTATTTT
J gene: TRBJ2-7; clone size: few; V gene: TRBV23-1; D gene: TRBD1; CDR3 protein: CASSQSRQGARSSYEQYF; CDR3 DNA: TGCGCCAGCAGTCAATCGAGGCAGGGGGCGAGGAGCTCCTACGAGCAGTACTTC
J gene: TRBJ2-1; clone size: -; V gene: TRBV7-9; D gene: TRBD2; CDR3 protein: CASGRLAGGGEQFF; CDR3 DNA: TGTGCCAGCGGCCGGCTAGCGGGAGGAGGTGAGCAGTTCTTC
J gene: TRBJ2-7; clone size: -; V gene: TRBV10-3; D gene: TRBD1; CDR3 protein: CAISESKGTGSKYF; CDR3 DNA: TGTGCCATCAGTGAGTCGAAGGGGACAGGTAGTAAGTACTTC
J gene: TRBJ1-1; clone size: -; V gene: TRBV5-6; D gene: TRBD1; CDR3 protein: CASSLVSGGWGNTEAFF; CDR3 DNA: TGTGCCAGCAGCTTGGTGTCAGGGGGCTGGGGGAACACTGAAGCTTTCTTT
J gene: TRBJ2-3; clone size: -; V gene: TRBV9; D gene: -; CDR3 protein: CASSSGSDTQYF; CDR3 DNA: TGTGCCAGCAGCTCGGGGTCAGATACGCAGTATTTT
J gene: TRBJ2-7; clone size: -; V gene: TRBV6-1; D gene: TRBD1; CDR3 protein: CASSRDRDYEQYF; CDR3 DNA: TGTGCCAGCAGTCGGGACAGGGATTACGAGCAGTACTTC
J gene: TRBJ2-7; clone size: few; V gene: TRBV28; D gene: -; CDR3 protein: CASSLLTGYEQYF; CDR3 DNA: TGTGCCAGCAGTTTATTGACTGGCTACGAGCAGTACTTC
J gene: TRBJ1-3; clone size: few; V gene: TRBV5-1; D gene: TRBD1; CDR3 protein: CASSFRTGVGNTIYF; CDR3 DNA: TGCGCCAGCAGCTTTAGGACAGGGGTGGGAAACACCATATATTTT
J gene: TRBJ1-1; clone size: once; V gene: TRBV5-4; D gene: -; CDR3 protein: CASSRGLLRSNTEAFF; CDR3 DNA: TGTGCCAGCAGCCGAGGACTGTTACGGTCTAACACTGAAGCTTTCTTT